This T cell receptor (beta chain) derives from a study of brain T cells in children with intractable seizures. On this clone: Its antigen remains unidentified.

As for time point: blood from clinic visit 5 months post-surgery; TSC patient then seizure free. Surgery cases with the highest brain T cell transcript signatures were chosen for sequencing. Before surgery, patients took at least one anti-epileptic drug. Findings of the study overall: Patients' HCMV serostatus was unknown; virus specificity rests on CDR3 similarity alone.

Data came from immunoSEQ multiplex PCR; TCRdb stores just in-frame clones and leaves some out. The profile covers hundreds of thousands of clones, with roughly 92% appearing a single time and roughly 5.7% taken by the ten largest. Trimming shortened V by 3 bases and J by 2 bases, and 11 bases separated the two germline ends. This CDR3 contains 14 residues. Germline loops: CDR1 SGDLS, CDR2 YYNGEE. This specimen consisted of peripheral blood, obtained roughly 5 months after surgery. The chain recombines TRBV9 with TRBJ2-5, with a weak D call TRBD2 (5 bases). This sequence originates from a boy under two years old with tuberous sclerosis and intractable seizures. The CDR3 DNA reads TGTGCCAGCAGCGAGAGAGGACTGCAAGAGACCCAGTACTTC. It yields the protein CASSERGLQETQYF. The complete variable domain, with remaining parts taken from reference TRBV9 and TRBJ2-5, reads DSGVTQTPKHLITATGQRVTLRCSPRSGDLSVYWYQQSLDQGLQFLIQYYNGEERAKGNILERFSAQQFPDLHSELNLSSLELGDSALYFCASSERGLQETQYFGPGTRLLVL.